Listed below are T cell receptor beta chains from one sample, sequenced in a study of blood T cell repertoires in COVID-19. Sequenced by immunoSEQ multiplex PCR; TCRdb stores in-frame clones only, minus some. The sample shows about 370,000 clones, approximately 90% of them seen only once. Input material: PBMCs or T cells enriched from blood (not recorded which). The receptors shown here come from a man aged 18-30 years who had recovered from COVID-19. CDR3s include the opening cysteine and the closing phenylalanine or tryptophan. The D gene is left open where the match is weak.

v_gene: TRBV5-1
j_gene: TRBJ1-2
d_gene: -
CDR3aa: CASSLEALGGQANYGYTF

v_gene: TRBV10-2
j_gene: TRBJ2-7
d_gene: -
CDR3aa: CASSEPYEQYF

v_gene: TRBV18
j_gene: TRBJ1-3
d_gene: TRBD1
CDR3aa: CASSPRTGSEGNTIYF

v_gene: TRBV5-1
j_gene: TRBJ1-2
d_gene: -
CDR3aa: CASSFSESNYGYTF

v_gene: TRBV19
j_gene: TRBJ1-2
d_gene: TRBD1
CDR3aa: CASSTRDSYGYTF

v_gene: TRBV10-2
j_gene: TRBJ1-1
d_gene: -
CDR3aa: CASSRQSDTEAFF

v_gene: TRBV27
j_gene: TRBJ1-2
d_gene: -
CDR3aa: CASSPPGLGRGYTF

v_gene: TRBV4-2
j_gene: TRBJ2-6
d_gene: -
CDR3aa: CASSQDKGDAGANVLTF

v_gene: TRBV6-5
j_gene: TRBJ2-1
d_gene: TRBD1
CDR3aa: CASQPGDRVYNEQFF

v_gene: TRBV9
j_gene: TRBJ2-7
d_gene: -
CDR3aa: CASSVDYRSYEQYF

v_gene: TRBV5-6
j_gene: TRBJ2-3
d_gene: TRBD1
CDR3aa: CASSLPGQGGADTQYF

v_gene: TRBV28
j_gene: TRBJ1-4
d_gene: TRBD1
CDR3aa: CASTSQETGVKKLFF

v_gene: TRBV5-1
j_gene: TRBJ2-1
d_gene: -
CDR3aa: CASRMGASYNEQFF

v_gene: TRBV28
j_gene: TRBJ2-7
d_gene: TRBD2
CDR3aa: CASSSPGSGNSYEQYF

v_gene: TRBV7-6
j_gene: TRBJ1-5
d_gene: TRBD1
CDR3aa: CASSFGQGYNQPQHF

v_gene: TRBV4-1
j_gene: TRBJ2-7
d_gene: TRBD2
CDR3aa: CASSQGASGRLEQYF

v_gene: TRBV11-3
j_gene: TRBJ2-1
d_gene: TRBD2
CDR3aa: CASSSYSRGGINEQFF

v_gene: TRBV19
j_gene: TRBJ2-7
d_gene: -
CDR3aa: CASSIGEGYEQYF

v_gene: TRBV27
j_gene: TRBJ2-1
d_gene: TRBD2
CDR3aa: CASSSPLGGARMQFF

v_gene: TRBV7-9
j_gene: TRBJ1-2
d_gene: TRBD1
CDR3aa: CASSLAAGGGNYGYTF

v_gene: TRBV7-3
j_gene: TRBJ1-6
d_gene: TRBD1
CDR3aa: CASSSGTAHSPLHF

v_gene: TRBV7-6
j_gene: TRBJ2-7
d_gene: TRBD1
CDR3aa: CASSLETGTYEQYF

v_gene: TRBV18
j_gene: TRBJ1-3
d_gene: -
CDR3aa: CASSIAVGSSGNTIYF

v_gene: TRBV27
j_gene: TRBJ2-2
d_gene: -
CDR3aa: CASSLHSTGELFF

v_gene: TRBV7-9
j_gene: TRBJ1-3
d_gene: TRBD1
CDR3aa: CASSLDRHSGNTIYF

v_gene: TRBV12-3/TRBV12-4
j_gene: TRBJ2-7
d_gene: TRBD1
CDR3aa: CASSWDRAYEQYF

v_gene: TRBV7-6
j_gene: TRBJ1-2
d_gene: -
CDR3aa: CASSEHGQGDGYTF

v_gene: TRBV3-1/TRBV3-2
j_gene: TRBJ2-3
d_gene: -
CDR3aa: CASSQARLGALDTQYF

v_gene: TRBV4-2
j_gene: TRBJ2-5
d_gene: TRBD2
CDR3aa: CASSQRSSGGKEETQYF

v_gene: TRBV27
j_gene: TRBJ2-1
d_gene: TRBD2
CDR3aa: CASSPLLAGGSNEQFF

v_gene: TRBV19
j_gene: TRBJ1-5
d_gene: TRBD1
CDR3aa: CARNNLRGRNQPQHF

v_gene: TRBV5-1
j_gene: TRBJ1-2
d_gene: TRBD1
CDR3aa: CASSLKEATGTGGASYGYTF

v_gene: TRBV12-3/TRBV12-4
j_gene: TRBJ1-4
d_gene: -
CDR3aa: CASSFSRTAHSF

v_gene: TRBV9
j_gene: TRBJ2-3
d_gene: TRBD1
CDR3aa: CASSVRGPVDTQYF

v_gene: TRBV20-1
j_gene: TRBJ2-7
d_gene: -
CDR3aa: CSALIAYEQYF

v_gene: TRBV12-5
j_gene: TRBJ2-1
d_gene: -
CDR3aa: CASGLVRASLSYNEQFF

v_gene: TRBV4-2
j_gene: TRBJ2-7
d_gene: TRBD1
CDR3aa: CASSQQTGLGEQYF

v_gene: TRBV5-4
j_gene: TRBJ2-3
d_gene: -
CDR3aa: CASSFATYTDTQYF

v_gene: TRBV20-1
j_gene: TRBJ2-1
d_gene: TRBD2
CDR3aa: CSASSGRLDEQFF

v_gene: TRBV2
j_gene: TRBJ1-1
d_gene: TRBD1
CDR3aa: CASSSRGFTEAFF

v_gene: TRBV19
j_gene: TRBJ2-7
d_gene: -
CDR3aa: CASSKRGERSYEQYF

v_gene: TRBV7-3
j_gene: TRBJ2-5
d_gene: -
CDR3aa: CASSLGLQETQYF

v_gene: TRBV2
j_gene: TRBJ1-2
d_gene: -
CDR3aa: CASSEDSLSHTF

v_gene: TRBV25-1
j_gene: TRBJ1-6
d_gene: -
CDR3aa: CASSARARGNSPLHF

v_gene: TRBV3-1/TRBV3-2
j_gene: TRBJ2-1
d_gene: -
CDR3aa: CASSLSGGATYNEQFF

v_gene: TRBV3-1/TRBV3-2
j_gene: TRBJ1-1
d_gene: -
CDR3aa: CASSQGFEAFF

v_gene: TRBV6-4
j_gene: TRBJ2-7
d_gene: TRBD1
CDR3aa: CASSPTGGIYEQYF

v_gene: TRBV4-3
j_gene: TRBJ2-7
d_gene: -
CDR3aa: CASSQESSPFIYEQYF

v_gene: TRBV28
j_gene: TRBJ1-5
d_gene: -
CDR3aa: CASSIWDWRGNQPQHF

v_gene: TRBV6-5
j_gene: TRBJ1-1
d_gene: -
CDR3aa: CASSYWTANTEAFF

v_gene: TRBV3-1/TRBV3-2
j_gene: TRBJ1-2
d_gene: TRBD1
CDR3aa: CASSPGTGAYGYTF

v_gene: TRBV3-1/TRBV3-2
j_gene: TRBJ2-3
d_gene: TRBD2
CDR3aa: CASSQASGGASTDTQYF

v_gene: TRBV27
j_gene: TRBJ1-5
d_gene: TRBD1
CDR3aa: CASSPGDSSQPQHF

v_gene: TRBV4-1
j_gene: TRBJ1-1
d_gene: -
CDR3aa: CASSLGVYTEAFF

v_gene: TRBV18
j_gene: TRBJ2-3
d_gene: TRBD2
CDR3aa: CASSRTSGSMGTDTQYF

v_gene: TRBV24-1
j_gene: TRBJ1-5
d_gene: TRBD1
CDR3aa: CATSDGGQGFGQPQHF

v_gene: TRBV10-1
j_gene: TRBJ1-3
d_gene: -
CDR3aa: CASSEQQTGNTIYF

v_gene: TRBV7-9
j_gene: TRBJ2-7
d_gene: TRBD1
CDR3aa: CASSSLDRVPYEQYF

v_gene: TRBV12-3/TRBV12-4
j_gene: TRBJ1-5
d_gene: TRBD1
CDR3aa: CASRGQINQPQHF